This T cell receptor beta chain was documented in a study of blood T cells in healthy people across ages. Study background: Per every two T cells, about one barcoded beta molecule was captured by template switching. The study, taken as a whole, reports: TCR beta diversity tracked closely with naive T cell percentage.

Turning to this clonotype: Its antigen is unidentified. A read error may produce the germline difference seen at one junction end.

Looked up from germline, CDR1 is LGHNA and CDR2 is YSLEER. The CDR3 sequence is 13 residues long. Together with a sample-barcoded 5' primer, a J-beta primer mix was included in a second PCR lasting about 7 to 12 cycles. Through a template-switch adaptor with 12 random nucleotides, each cDNA molecule received a tag. MiXCR was run by TCRdb on the 5' RACE reads, yielding one entry per CDR3 protein. The sample holds under 700,000 distinct CDR3 sequences, 20% to 30% seen once. The same specimen was also included in a second study, on T cells of mothers and their children.

The V gene is TRBV4-3, the J gene TRBJ2-7, with D possibly TRBD1 on 5 matching bases. Matching the DNA end better, TRBJ2-5 makes the J call doubtful. Material for sequencing was blood. This TCR was sampled from a boy between 10 and 17 years old in good health. The CDR3 spells CAISQGAWETQYF. The CDR3 DNA sequence: TGCGCCATCAGCCAAGGGGCTTGGGAGACCCAGTACTTC.